What follows is one TCR beta chain and its context. V was pared by 0 bases and J by 3 bases, with 19 bases between. There are 17 residues in the CDR3. In germline, CDR1 is DFQATT, CDR2 SNEGSKA (reference sequence). This sample is part of a study of T-cell memory formation after mild COVID-19. TCRdb re-called the 5' RACE reads through MiXCR, storing one row per CDR3 protein. The sample has roughly 600,000 distinct CDR3 sequences, approximately 19% seen once. The sequence came from an adult woman who had mild COVID-19 (a few samples of this study predate the infection). Cell type and time point are not known. The chain couples TRBV20-1 to TRBJ2-3, with D possibly being TRBD2 (5 bases). The sequenced sample was PBMCs or a T cell subset sorted from them (not recorded which). This chain's CDR3 is CSARDRRLARETDTQYF. The CDR3 DNA is TGCAGTGCTAGAGATCGCCGGCTAGCCCGTGAAACAGATACGCAGTATTTT.